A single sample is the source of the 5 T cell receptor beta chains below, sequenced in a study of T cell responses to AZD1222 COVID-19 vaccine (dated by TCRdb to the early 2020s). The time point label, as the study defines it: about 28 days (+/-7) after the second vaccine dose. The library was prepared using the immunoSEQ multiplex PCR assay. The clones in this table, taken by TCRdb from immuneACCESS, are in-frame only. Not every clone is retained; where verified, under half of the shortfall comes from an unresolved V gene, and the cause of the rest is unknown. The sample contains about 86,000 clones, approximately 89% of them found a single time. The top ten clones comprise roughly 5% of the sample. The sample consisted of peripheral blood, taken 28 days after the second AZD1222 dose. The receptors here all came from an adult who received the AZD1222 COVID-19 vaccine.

The DNA for the CDR3 is TGTGCCAGCAGTTTACCACTGGGTACGCAGTATTTT. Translating gives CASSLPLGTQYF. The chain couples TRBV12-3 or TRBV12-4 to TRBJ2-3; no firm D call. This CDR3 is built from 12 residues. The V end was cut by 2 bases, the J end by 8 bases, with 8 bases between.

CDR3 residues: CASSLGSKTQYF. The CDR3 region has the DNA TGTGCCAGCAGCTTGGGGTCAAAGACCCAGTACTTC. This chain uses TRBV5-6 with TRBJ2-5; no firm D call. Trimming stripped 0 bases from V and 6 bases from J, with 6 bases between. The CDR3 extends over 12 amino acids. Germline-derived CDR1 and CDR2 are SGHDT and YYEEEE.

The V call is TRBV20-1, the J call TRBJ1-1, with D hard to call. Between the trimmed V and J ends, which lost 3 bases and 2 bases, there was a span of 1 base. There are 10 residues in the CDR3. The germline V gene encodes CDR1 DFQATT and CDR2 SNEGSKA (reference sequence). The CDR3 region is CSASNTEAFF. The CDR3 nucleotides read TGCAGTGCTAGTAACACTGAAGCTTTCTTT.

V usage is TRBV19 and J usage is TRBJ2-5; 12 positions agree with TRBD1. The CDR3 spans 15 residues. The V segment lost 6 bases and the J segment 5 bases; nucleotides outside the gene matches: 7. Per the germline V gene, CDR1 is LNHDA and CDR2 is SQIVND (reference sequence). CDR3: CASRRGTGGTETQYF. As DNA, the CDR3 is TGTGCCAGTAGACGGGGGACAGGGGGCACGGAGACCCAGTACTTC.

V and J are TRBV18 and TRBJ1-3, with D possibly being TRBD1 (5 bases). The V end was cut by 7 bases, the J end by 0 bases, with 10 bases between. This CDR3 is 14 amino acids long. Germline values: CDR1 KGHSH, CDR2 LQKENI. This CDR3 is CASLLDTSGNTIYF. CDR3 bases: TGTGCCAGCTTACTGGACACCTCTGGAAACACCATATATTTT.